This T cell receptor beta chain was obtained from a study of identical twins. In its sample, this clonotype was seen a few times. TCRdb called the 5' RACE reads again in MiXCR, with one record for every CDR3 protein. The repertoire holds nearly 900,000 distinct CDR3 sequences, with around an eighth as singletons. The same data also contributed to another study, on yellow fever vaccine responses in identical twins.

Material for sequencing was PBMCs. The TCR was taken from a young woman in good health.

The CDR3 DNA reads as TGTGCCACCAAGCCCGCGGAGATCTACCAAGAGACCCAGTACTTC. Translation: CATKPAEIYQETQYF. The chain has TRBV15 and TRBJ2-5; unclear D gene. CDR1 and CDR2 from the germline V gene are LNHNV and YYDKDF (reference sequence). This CDR3 has 15 amino acids. The V and J ends lost 7 bases and 0 bases respectively, with 15 bases between them.